The 19 T cell receptor beta chains below were found in one sample sequenced in a study of blood T cells in healthy people across ages (dated by TCRdb to about 2015). The library was prepared using 5' RACE. Sequencing relied on an Illumina HiSeq 2500. A second PCR of about 6 to 11 cycles was run with a J-beta primer mix and a sample-barcoded 5' primer. TCRdb applied fastp at Q25 and MiXCR to the public reads, then kept only in-frame beta chains. CDR3 protein duplicates are merged, each entry listing the most common genes and DNA. Counted in this sample were about 780,000 distinct CDR3 sequences; around a quarter of them appeared once. The top ten clonotypes cover about 3% of the sample. The sample was also reused in another study, on T cells of mothers and their children.

Sequenced material: blood. The source is a boy aged 5-17 years in good health.

This clonotype was counted at least ten times. This chain joins TRBV4-1 and TRBJ2-1; 8 nucleotides match TRBD2. V shed 3 bases, J shed 4 bases, and the junction held 17 bases outside the gene matches. The CDR3 consists of 19 residues. Per the germline V gene, CDR1 is MGHRA and CDR2 is YSYEKL. CDR3 protein: CASSQEGAGGPYMYNEQFF. CDR3 bases: TGCGCCAGCAGCCAGGAAGGGGCGGGGGGCCCCTATATGTACAATGAGCAGTTCTTC.

The chain combines TRBV6-1 with TRBJ2-1; tentative D call: TRBD1 (8 bases). CDR1 is MNHNS, CDR2 SASEGT, per germline. There are 17 residues in the CDR3. Between the trimmed V and J ends, which lost 6 bases and 0 bases, there was a span of 18 bases. The CDR3 region has the DNA TGTGCCAGCAGGGGACTACAGGGGGATAGCTCCTACAATGAGCAGTTCTTC. Translation: CASRGLQGDSSYNEQFF.

This chain joins TRBV11-2 and TRBJ2-1, with D possibly being TRBD2 (5 bases). V was cut by 6 bases and J by 9 bases, with 12 bases left in between. CDR1 and CDR2 from the germline V gene are SGHAT and FQNNGV. This CDR3 is built from 12 residues. This chain's CDR3 is CASRGRRFEQFF. In nucleotides, the CDR3 is TGTGCCAGCAGAGGGCGGAGGTTTGAGCAGTTCTTC.

This clonotype was counted only a few times. The gene calls are TRBV12-3 or TRBV12-4 and TRBJ2-7, with 9 nucleotides matching TRBD1. This CDR3 has 15 amino acids. V was pared by 4 bases and J by 2 bases, with 6 bases of the junction left unmatched. Here the CDR3 reads CASSSQRTGAYEQYF. The CDR3 nucleotides read TGTGCCAGCAGTTCCCAGAGGACAGGGGCCTACGAGCAGTACTTC.

Many counts were recorded for this clonotype. The chain couples TRBV5-1 to TRBJ2-1; 7 bases match TRBD1. Trimming at V came to 4 bases and at J to 7 bases, leaving 5 bases not matched to a gene. This CDR3 is 13 amino acids long. Germline V CDR1 and CDR2: SGHRS, YFSETQ. CDR3 sequence reads: CASSGQGVNEQFF. The CDR3 DNA reads TGCGCCAGCAGCGGGCAGGGGGTGAATGAGCAGTTCTTC.

The chain is built from TRBV19 and TRBJ2-4; TRBD2 matches at 12 bases. The CDR3 has 18 amino acids. Germline CDR1 LNHDA, CDR2 SQIVND (reference sequence). Losses at the gene ends were 1 base for V and 6 bases for J; bases not matched to a gene: 10. DNA of the CDR3: TGTGCCAGTAGTATAGGGGATCTAGCGGGGGGGCTTGGAAACATTCAGTACTTC. This encodes CASSIGDLAGGLGNIQYF.

This clonotype was seen a handful of times. The V and J genes are TRBV5-1 and TRBJ2-7, with TRBD1 as a possible D gene (5 bases). The CDR3 has 15 residues. V dropped 5 bases and J dropped 0 bases, with 15 bases sitting between them. Germline CDR1 SGHRS, CDR2 YFSETQ. The CDR3 spells CASRPDLDTSYEQYF. The DNA for the CDR3 is TGCGCCAGCAGGCCAGATTTGGACACCTCCTACGAGCAGTACTTC.

This clonotype occurred once. The CDR3 here is CSAREYKAVTDTQYF. CDR3 coding DNA: TGCAGTGCTAGAGAGTATAAGGCGGTCACAGATACGCAGTATTTT. The chain combines TRBV20-1 with TRBJ2-3; no firm D call. V lost 0 bases and J lost 2, with 12 bases in between. The germline CDR1 and CDR2 sequences are DFQATT and SNEGSKA (reference sequence). This CDR3 is built from 15 residues.

V is TRBV5-1 and J is TRBJ1-1; unclear D gene. The germline CDR1 and CDR2 sequences are SGHRS and YFSETQ. This CDR3 is built from 14 residues. V lost 4 bases and J lost 0, with 10 bases in between. The CDR3 sequence is CASSRRRMNTEAFF. The DNA of the CDR3 is TGCGCCAGCAGCAGGAGGAGGATGAACACTGAAGCTTTCTTT.

This clonotype showed up just a few times. CDR3 protein: CSVEGQIQETQYF. In nucleotides, the CDR3 is TGCAGCGTTGAAGGACAGATACAAGAGACCCAGTACTTC. The chain combines TRBV29-1 with TRBJ2-5; D possibly corresponds to TRBD1 (5 bases). Deletions cut 1 base from V and 2 bases from J, with 8 bases between. CDR1 SQVTM and CDR2 ANQGSEA come from the germline V gene. The CDR3 covers 13 residues. The variable domain in full, completed from reference TRBV29-1 and TRBJ2-5, reads SAVISQKPSRDICQRGTSLTIQCQVDSQVTMMFWYRQQPGQSLTLIATANQGSEATYESGFVIDKFPISRPNLTFSTLTVSNMSPEDSSIYLCSVEGQIQETQYFGPGTRLLVL.

The CDR3 loop is CASSLAKIGTLPDGGYTF. As DNA, the CDR3 is TGCGCCAGCAGCTTGGCCAAAATAGGGACGCTCCCCGACGGGGGCTACACCTTC. The chain is built from TRBV5-1 and TRBJ1-2; D might be TRBD1 (5 bases). Trimming pared 0 bases from V and 8 bases from J, leaving 26 bases between. This CDR3 comprises 18 residues. CDR1 and CDR2 from the germline V gene are SGHRS and YFSETQ.

This chain's CDR3 is CSTPGAHGNEQFF. DNA for the CDR3: TGCAGTACTCCGGGGGCCCACGGCAATGAGCAGTTCTTC. The chain recombines TRBV20-1 with TRBJ2-1, with D possibly called TRBD1 or TRBD2 (6 bases each). Germline lookup yields CDR1 DFQATT and CDR2 SNEGSKA (reference sequence). V was pared by 8 bases and J by 6 bases, with 17 bases between. The CDR3 totals 13 residues.

This clonotype has just a few counts. The CDR3 nucleotides are TGTGCCAGCAGTCGGACTAGCGGGAAGGCGACAGATACGCAGTATTTT. As protein: CASSRTSGKATDTQYF. V gene TRBV12-3 or TRBV12-4 combines with J gene TRBJ2-3, with TRBD2 identical over 12 bases. The CDR3 has 16 amino acids. V was clipped by 5 bases and J by 3 bases; unmatched bases: 6.

This chain links TRBV7-3 with TRBJ2-3; D tentatively reads TRBD1 or TRBD2 (5 bases each). The CDR3 contains 15 residues. V lost 1 base and J lost 3, with 11 bases in between. Germline lookup yields CDR1 SGHTA and CDR2 FQGTGA. The CDR3 nucleotides read TGTGCCAGCAGCTTAAGAGGGGATATGACAGATACGCAGTATTTT. Protein product: CASSLRGDMTDTQYF.

The chain joins TRBV29-1 to TRBJ2-3; 10 positions match TRBD1. Germline assignment: CDR1 SQVTM and CDR2 ANQGSEA. Trimming removed 0 bases from V and 8 bases from J; junction bases left unmatched: 8. There are 15 residues in the CDR3. In DNA form, the CDR3 reads TGCAGCGTTGAAGAGAGGACAGGGGGGCCAGGTACGCAGTATTTT. It translates to CSVEERTGGPGTQYF.

This clonotype was seen more than once but under ten times. V and J are TRBV7-3 and TRBJ2-5; 8 nucleotides match TRBD2. The J call could be wrong; TRBJ2-1 is a better fit for the DNA end. Germline CDR1 is SGHTA and CDR2 is FQGTGA. The CDR3 sequence is 14 residues long. The CDR3 DNA follows: TGTGCCAGCAGCTTAAAAGCGGGGGCGGGCGAGCAGTTCTTC. Amino acid sequence: CASSLKAGAGEQFF.

This clonotype was counted a few times. The chain joins TRBV5-1 to TRBJ1-6, with unresolved D. Germline V lookup: CDR1 SGHRS, CDR2 YFSETQ. CDR3 size: 18 residues. V lost 4 bases to trimming and J lost 5 bases, with 22 bases between them. This CDR3 is CASSPLVRNRFNNSPLHF. DNA of the CDR3: TGCGCCAGCAGCCCTCTTGTCAGGAACCGCTTCAATAATTCACCCCTCCACTTT.

In this sample, this clonotype turned up once. The V call is TRBV12-3 or TRBV12-4, the J call TRBJ1-2; D ambiguous. Trimming took off 3 bases at V and 2 bases at J, with 7 bases between the two ends. The CDR3 has 13 residues. The CDR3 loop is CASSLGWNYGYTF. The CDR3 DNA reads as TGTGCCAGCAGTTTGGGGTGGAACTATGGCTACACCTTC.

CDR3 nucleotide sequence: TGTGCCAGCAGTGAAGGTCAGGGGGTGAGAGATACGCAGTATTTT. Its translation: CASSEGQGVRDTQYF. J is TRBJ2-3 and V is TRBV2; 7 bases fit TRBD1. V lost 1 base, J lost 5 bases, and 6 bases stayed unmatched. The CDR3 length is 15 residues. Germline CDR1 SNHLY, CDR2 FYNNEI.